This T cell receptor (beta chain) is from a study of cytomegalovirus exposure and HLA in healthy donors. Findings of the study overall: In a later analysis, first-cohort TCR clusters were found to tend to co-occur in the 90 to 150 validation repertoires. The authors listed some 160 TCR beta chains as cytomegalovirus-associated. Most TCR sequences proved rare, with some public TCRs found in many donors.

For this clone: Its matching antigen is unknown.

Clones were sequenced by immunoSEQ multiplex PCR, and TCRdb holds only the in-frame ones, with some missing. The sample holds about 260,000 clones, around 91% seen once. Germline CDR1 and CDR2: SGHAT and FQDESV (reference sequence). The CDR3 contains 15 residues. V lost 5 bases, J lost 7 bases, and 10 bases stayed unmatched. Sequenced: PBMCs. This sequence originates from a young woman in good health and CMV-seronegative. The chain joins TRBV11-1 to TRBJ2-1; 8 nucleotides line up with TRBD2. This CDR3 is CASSISGRGENEQFF. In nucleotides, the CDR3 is TGTGCCAGCAGCATCAGCGGGAGAGGTGAGAATGAGCAGTTCTTC. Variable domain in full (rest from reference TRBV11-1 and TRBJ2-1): EAEVAQSPRYKITEKSQAVAFWCDPISGHATLYWYRQILGQGPELLVQFQDESVVDDSQLPKDRFSAERLKGVDSTLKIQPAELGDSAMYLCASSISGRGENEQFFGPGTRLTVL.